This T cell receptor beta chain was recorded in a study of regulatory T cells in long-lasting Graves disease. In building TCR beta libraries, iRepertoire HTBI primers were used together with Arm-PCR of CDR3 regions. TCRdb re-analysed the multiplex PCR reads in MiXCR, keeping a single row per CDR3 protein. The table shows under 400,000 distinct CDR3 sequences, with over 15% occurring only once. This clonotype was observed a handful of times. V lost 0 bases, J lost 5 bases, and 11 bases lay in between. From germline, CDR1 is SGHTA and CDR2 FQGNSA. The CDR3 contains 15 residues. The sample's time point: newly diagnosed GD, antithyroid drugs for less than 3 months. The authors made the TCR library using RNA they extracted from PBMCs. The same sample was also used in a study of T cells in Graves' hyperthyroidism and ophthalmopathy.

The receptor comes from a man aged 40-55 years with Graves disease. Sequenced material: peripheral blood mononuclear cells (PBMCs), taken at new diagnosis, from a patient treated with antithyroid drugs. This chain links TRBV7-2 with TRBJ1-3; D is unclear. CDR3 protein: CASSLAAGYRNTIYF. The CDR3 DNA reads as TGTGCCAGCAGCTTAGCGGCAGGATACCGAAACACCATATATTTT.